The rows below give T cell receptor beta chains drawn from one sample of a study of T cell responses to AZD1222 COVID-19 vaccine. Here immunoSEQ multiplex PCR was the method, and the copy in TCRdb shows in-frame clones only, minus some. The sample holds over 140,000 clones. Sequencing used peripheral blood. The receptors derive from an adult in good health. CDR3s include the opening cysteine and the closing phenylalanine or tryptophan. A D gene is named only where the DNA matches it firmly.

D gene: -; V gene: TRBV5-4; J gene: TRBJ2-7; CDR3 length: 14; CDR3 DNA: TGTGCCAGCAGCTTGGAGGGAAGCTCCTACGAGCAGTACTTC; CDR3 protein: CASSLEGSSYEQYF
D gene: -; V gene: TRBV5-1; J gene: TRBJ1-5; CDR3 length: 14; CDR3 DNA: TGCGCCAGCAGCTTGGGGGAGAGGAATCAGCCCCAGCATTTT; CDR3 protein: CASSLGERNQPQHF
D gene: -; V gene: TRBV10-3; J gene: TRBJ2-3; CDR3 length: 14; CDR3 DNA: TGTGCCATCAGTGGAGGGAGGTCTACAGATACGCAGTATTTT; CDR3 protein: CAISGGRSTDTQYF
D gene: -; V gene: TRBV3-1/TRBV3-2; J gene: TRBJ1-3; CDR3 length: 17; CDR3 DNA: TGTGCCAGCAGCCAACCACTTGGACCGGGCTCTGGAAACACCATATATTTT; CDR3 protein: CASSQPLGPGSGNTIYF
D gene: -; V gene: TRBV18; J gene: TRBJ2-1; CDR3 length: 16; CDR3 DNA: TGTGCCAGCTCAAGAGTCGGGGGTTTAGAGTACAATGAGCAGTTCTTC; CDR3 protein: CASSRVGGLEYNEQFF
D gene: TRBD1; V gene: TRBV2; J gene: TRBJ1-5; CDR3 length: 14; CDR3 DNA: TGTGCCAGCAGTAAAGGAAGGGGGCATCAGCCCCAGCATTTT; CDR3 protein: CASSKGRGHQPQHF
D gene: TRBD1; V gene: TRBV6-1; J gene: TRBJ2-1; CDR3 length: 15; CDR3 DNA: TGTGCCAGCAGTGAGGTGGGGACAGGCTACAATGAGCAGTTCTTC; CDR3 protein: CASSEVGTGYNEQFF
D gene: -; V gene: TRBV11-2; J gene: TRBJ2-1; CDR3 length: 13; CDR3 DNA: TGTGCCAGCAGCCCGGACAGATACAATGAGCAGTTCTTC; CDR3 protein: CASSPDRYNEQFF
D gene: -; V gene: TRBV4-1; J gene: TRBJ2-1; CDR3 length: 13; CDR3 DNA: TGCGCCAGCAGCCAAGATTCGATGCGCGAGCAGTTCTTC; CDR3 protein: CASSQDSMREQFF
D gene: -; V gene: TRBV5-6; J gene: TRBJ2-6; CDR3 length: 16; CDR3 DNA: TGTGCCAGCAGCTTGGCGACAGGTAATGGGGCCAACGTCCTGACTTTC; CDR3 protein: CASSLATGNGANVLTF
D gene: TRBD1; V gene: TRBV3-1/TRBV3-2; J gene: TRBJ1-2; CDR3 length: 16; CDR3 DNA: TGTGCCAGCAGCCAAGGAGCACAGGGGGCGCGTCGAGGCTACACCTTC; CDR3 protein: CASSQGAQGARRGYTF
D gene: -; V gene: TRBV5-1; J gene: TRBJ1-4; CDR3 length: 15; CDR3 DNA: TGCGCCAGCAGCTTGGAGGGGTTGGGAAATGAAAAACTGTTTTTT; CDR3 protein: CASSLEGLGNEKLFF
D gene: -; V gene: TRBV11-1; J gene: TRBJ2-7; CDR3 length: 11; CDR3 DNA: TGTGCCAGCAGCTCGACCCACGAGCAGTACTTC; CDR3 protein: CASSSTHEQYF
D gene: TRBD1; V gene: TRBV28; J gene: TRBJ1-2; CDR3 length: 13; CDR3 DNA: TGTGCCAGCAGCCCGGACAGGGTCGATGGCTACACCTTC; CDR3 protein: CASSPDRVDGYTF
D gene: -; V gene: TRBV14; J gene: TRBJ1-4; CDR3 length: 14; CDR3 DNA: TGTGCCAGCAGCCAGGACAGAGACAATGAAAAACTGTTTTTT; CDR3 protein: CASSQDRDNEKLFF
D gene: -; V gene: TRBV7-9; J gene: TRBJ2-7; CDR3 length: 14; CDR3 DNA: TGTGCCAGCAGCTTAAGGAAGGAGGGATACGAGCAGTACTTC; CDR3 protein: CASSLRKEGYEQYF
D gene: -; V gene: TRBV30; J gene: TRBJ1-2; CDR3 length: 13; CDR3 DNA: TGTGCCTGGGGGGGGACGTTAAGGGGTGGCTACACCTTC; CDR3 protein: CAWGGTLRGGYTF
D gene: -; V gene: TRBV5-4; J gene: TRBJ1-3; CDR3 length: 16; CDR3 DNA: TGTGCCAGCAGCTTGGGGTCTAGACCCTCTGGAAACACCATATATTTT; CDR3 protein: CASSLGSRPSGNTIYF
D gene: -; V gene: TRBV5-8; J gene: TRBJ1-1; CDR3 length: 15; CDR3 DNA: TGTGCCAGCAGCCCTAGACATCCCCAAGGCACTGAAGCTTTCTTT; CDR3 protein: CASSPRHPQGTEAFF
D gene: TRBD2; V gene: TRBV5-1; J gene: TRBJ2-5; CDR3 length: 14; CDR3 DNA: TGCGCCAGCAGCTACGGACTAGCCCAAGAGACCCAGTACTTC; CDR3 protein: CASSYGLAQETQYF
D gene: -; V gene: TRBV27; J gene: TRBJ1-2; CDR3 length: 14; CDR3 DNA: TGTGCCAGCAGTTTTGGGGGGGGAGGTTATGGCTACACCTTC; CDR3 protein: CASSFGGGGYGYTF
D gene: TRBD2; V gene: TRBV6-2/TRBV6-3; J gene: TRBJ2-7; CDR3 length: 15; CDR3 DNA: TGTGCCAGCAGTTACCCGGGTAGCGGGGACTACGAGCAGTACTTC; CDR3 protein: CASSYPGSGDYEQYF
D gene: -; V gene: TRBV7-2; J gene: TRBJ2-7; CDR3 length: 13; CDR3 DNA: TGTGCCAGCAGCTTGTCACAGTCCGGCGAGCAGTACTTC; CDR3 protein: CASSLSQSGEQYF
D gene: -; V gene: TRBV14; J gene: TRBJ1-1; CDR3 length: 14; CDR3 DNA: TGTGCCAGCAGCCTAGAAACTAGGGGCACTGAAGCTTTCTTT; CDR3 protein: CASSLETRGTEAFF
D gene: -; V gene: TRBV4-3; J gene: TRBJ1-1; CDR3 length: 16; CDR3 DNA: TGCGCCAGCAGCCAAGATTGGGGGGAGGTCGGGCCTGAAGCTTTCTTT; CDR3 protein: CASSQDWGEVGPEAFF
D gene: TRBD1; V gene: TRBV14; J gene: TRBJ2-7; CDR3 length: 13; CDR3 DNA: TGTGCCAGCAGCCGGACAGGTGCGGGCGAGCAGTACTTC; CDR3 protein: CASSRTGAGEQYF
D gene: TRBD1; V gene: TRBV7-9; J gene: TRBJ1-1; CDR3 length: 16; CDR3 DNA: TGTGCCAGCAGCTTTGGACAGGTGGTGTGGGACACTGAAGCTTTCTTT; CDR3 protein: CASSFGQVVWDTEAFF
D gene: -; V gene: TRBV3-1/TRBV3-2; J gene: TRBJ2-1; CDR3 length: 18; CDR3 DNA: TGTGCCAGCAGCCAAGACTTCCCGCGAGTACATTTTTACAATGAGCAGTTCTTC; CDR3 protein: CASSQDFPRVHFYNEQFF
D gene: TRBD1; V gene: TRBV6-5; J gene: TRBJ1-1; CDR3 length: 14; CDR3 DNA: TGTGCCAGCAGGAGGGGGCAAGGGGAAGCTGAAGCTTTCTTT; CDR3 protein: CASRRGQGEAEAFF
D gene: -; V gene: TRBV6-5; J gene: TRBJ1-1; CDR3 length: 14; CDR3 DNA: TGTGCCAGCAGTTACTTACATCGGAACACTGAAGCTTTCTTT; CDR3 protein: CASSYLHRNTEAFF
D gene: -; V gene: TRBV6-5; J gene: TRBJ1-1; CDR3 length: 13; CDR3 DNA: TGTGCCAGCAGTTACCGGGAGGGCACTGAAGCTTTCTTT; CDR3 protein: CASSYREGTEAFF
D gene: TRBD1; V gene: TRBV30; J gene: TRBJ2-5; CDR3 length: 16; CDR3 DNA: TGTGCCTGGACTCGGGACAGGAATCGTAAAGGGGGGACCCAGTACTTC; CDR3 protein: CAWTRDRNRKGGTQYF
D gene: -; V gene: TRBV5-6; J gene: TRBJ1-5; CDR3 length: 14; CDR3 DNA: TGTGCCAGCAGCATGGGGACCCGCAATCAGCCCCAGCATTTT; CDR3 protein: CASSMGTRNQPQHF
D gene: -; V gene: TRBV10-3; J gene: TRBJ2-4; CDR3 length: 16; CDR3 DNA: TGTGCCATCAGTGAGTCGGGGGATTTGGTCAAAAACATTCAGTACTTC; CDR3 protein: CAISESGDLVKNIQYF
D gene: TRBD1; V gene: TRBV7-9; J gene: TRBJ1-1; CDR3 length: 16; CDR3 DNA: TGTGCCAGCACCGCGGCGGACAGGCCCCCGAACACTGAAGCTTTCTTT; CDR3 protein: CASTAADRPPNTEAFF